Listed here are 9 T cell receptor beta chains from one sample, sequenced in a study of T cell responses to AZD1222 COVID-19 vaccine. The table came from immunoSEQ multiplex PCR; TCRdb's copy has only in-frame clones and leaves some out. The sample yields about 88,000 clones, about 91% seen once. Sequences were derived from peripheral blood, sampled on day 0 of AZD1222 vaccination. All receptors derive from an adult in good health.

The chain combines TRBV5-1 with TRBJ2-7; the D gene is possibly TRBD1 (6 bases). V was clipped by 3 bases and J by 4 bases, with 20 bases between them. The germline V gene encodes CDR1 SGHRS and CDR2 YFSETQ. This CDR3 has 16 amino acids. CDR3 nucleotides: TGCGCCAGCAGCTGGACGATTTTGGGGGCCTCTTACGAGCAGTACTTC. Its protein is CASSWTILGASYEQYF. Using reference TRBV5-1 and TRBJ2-7 for the parts outside the CDR3, the full variable domain is KAGVTQTPRYLIKTRGQQVTLSCSPISGHRSVSWYQQTPGQGLQFLFEYFSETQRNKGNFPGRFSGRQFSNSRSEMNVSTLELGDSALYLCASSWTILGASYEQYFGPGTRLTVT.

Here the CDR3 reads CASSQAQEGYNEQFF. The CDR3 nucleotides read TGCGCCAGCAGCCAAGCCCAGGAGGGCTACAATGAGCAGTTCTTC. This chain connects TRBV4-3 to TRBJ2-1; D might be TRBD2 (6 bases). CDR1 LGHNA and CDR2 YSLEER come from the germline V gene. CDR3 length equals 15 residues. The V gene lost 1 base and the J gene lost 3 bases, with 10 bases spanning the gap.

This clone was seen more than once but under ten times. This rearrangement joins TRBV3-1 (or the pseudogene TRBV3-2) to TRBJ2-2; TRBD2 agrees at 14 bases. Germline CDR1 is LGHDT and CDR2 is YNNKEL (reference sequence). J was trimmed by 5 bases and V by 4 bases; bases with no gene match: 3. CDR3 length: 16 amino acids. The CDR3 nucleotides read TGTGCCAGCAGCCTGTGGACTAGCGGGAGGACCGGGGAGCTGTTTTTT. Translation: CASSLWTSGRTGELFF.

The chain links TRBV5-6 to TRBJ1-1, with 10 nucleotides matching TRBD1. Germline V gene lookup returns CDR1 SGHDT and CDR2 YYEEEE. Trimming at V came to 4 bases and at J to 4 bases, leaving 4 bases not matched to a gene. This CDR3 comprises 14 residues. Written as DNA, the CDR3 is TGTGCCAGCAGCCGGACAGGGGGTACCACTGAAGCTTTCTTT. Protein sequence: CASSRTGGTTEAFF.

The chain employs TRBV20-1 and TRBJ2-7, with D uncertain. V was pared by 3 bases and J by 5 bases, with 8 bases between. There are 11 residues in the CDR3. Germline CDR1 is DFQATT and CDR2 is SNEGSKA (reference sequence). The CDR3, as DNA: TGCAGTGCTAGTGCGTGGGACGAGCAGTACTTC. Protein: CSASAWDEQYF.

The rearrangement links TRBV27 to TRBJ1-1, with D unresolved. The germline CDR1 and CDR2 sequences are MNHEY and SMNVEV (reference sequence). The CDR3 has 14 residues. V lost 2 bases to trimming and J lost 1 base, with 8 bases between them. CDR3 sequence: CASSLLVGNTEAFF. In nucleotides, the CDR3 is TGTGCCAGCAGTTTACTGGTAGGGAACACTGAAGCTTTCTTT.

A few counts support this clone. The J gene is TRBJ2-7, the V gene TRBV3-1 (or the pseudogene TRBV3-2), with 9 positions matching TRBD1. CDR3 length: 15 residues. The germline CDR1 and CDR2 sequences are LGHDT and YNNKEL (reference sequence). J was trimmed by 2 bases and V by 4 bases; bases with no gene match: 6. Here the CDR3 DNA reads TGTGCCAGCAGCCGAGCGGGACAGGGAGCCTACGAGCAGTACTTC. This translates into CASSRAGQGAYEQYF.

The chain couples TRBV4-2 to TRBJ2-1, with a possible D match to TRBD2 (7 bases). The CDR3 length is 16 residues. Between the trimmed V and J ends, which lost 1 base and 5 bases, there was a span of 15 bases. The germline V gene encodes CDR1 LGHNA and CDR2 YNFKEQ. The CDR3 protein is CASSQGRGRAHNEQFF. CDR3 in DNA: TGTGCCAGCAGCCAAGGTAGGGGGAGGGCTCACAATGAGCAGTTCTTC.

The CDR3 loop reads CASSLFSREKLFF. The DNA for the CDR3 is TGTGCCAGCAGTTTATTTTCGAGAGAAAAACTGTTTTTT. This sequence joins TRBV28 and TRBJ1-4; D gene unclear. The CDR3 contains 13 residues. V lost 1 base and J 8 bases, leaving 8 bases between the germline ends. From germline, CDR1 is MDHEN and CDR2 SYDVKM.